The 3 T cell receptor beta chains listed next were all sequenced from one sample in a study of identical twins. TCRdb re-called the 5' RACE reads through MiXCR, storing one row per CDR3 protein. The sample carries 410,000 or so distinct CDR3 sequences, approximately 17% recorded once. Sequences were obtained from naive T cells sorted from blood. The receptors come from a man aged 45-65 years in good health.

The chain joins TRBV4-1 to TRBJ2-1; D possibly corresponds to TRBD1 (6 bases). This CDR3 is built from 15 residues. V dropped 4 bases and J dropped 5 bases, with 15 bases sitting between them. Germline V gene lookup returns CDR1 MGHRA and CDR2 YSYEKL. The CDR3 region is CASSPRDTLDNEQFF. The CDR3 DNA is TGCGCCAGCAGCCCCCGGGACACTTTAGACAATGAGCAGTTCTTC.

This clonotype was counted many times. V gene TRBV9 combines with J gene TRBJ2-7, with 7 bases matching TRBD1. The CDR3 spans 14 residues. Germline-derived CDR1 and CDR2 are SGDLS and YYNGEE. With V trimmed by 0 bases and J by 3 bases, 3 bases remained unmatched. CDR3 in amino acids: CASSVGDRDYEQYF. The DNA of the CDR3 is TGTGCCAGCAGCGTAGGGGACAGAGACTACGAGCAGTACTTC.

This clonotype was seen a handful of times. This chain links TRBV12-3 or TRBV12-4 with TRBJ2-5; D may correspond to TRBD1 or TRBD2 (5 bases each). V was cut by 1 base and J by 4 bases, with 7 bases left in between. This CDR3 contains 13 residues. Written as DNA, the CDR3 is TGTGCCAGCAGTTTAGGGGGGTTAGAGACCCAGTACTTC. This encodes CASSLGGLETQYF.